These 6 T cell receptor beta chains were sequenced from one sample in a study of T cell repertoires in cytomegalovirus infection. TCRdb reprocessed the reads via MiXCR and lists one record per CDR3 protein. The sample holds 630,000 or so distinct CDR3 sequences, 24% seen once. Sequences were obtained from CD8+ T cells from PBMCs. The receptors were gathered from a human donor in good health (CMV status not recorded). Some clones in this sample may be carry-over from other donors' samples.

V is TRBV7-9 and J is TRBJ2-5; D is unresolved. In germline, CDR1 is SEHNR, CDR2 FQNEAQ (reference sequence). V dropped 1 base and J dropped 5 bases, with 14 bases sitting between them. The CDR3 is 15 amino acids. CDR3 in amino acids: CASSLEASRRETQYF. Here the CDR3 DNA reads TGTGCCAGCAGCTTAGAAGCCAGTCGTCGGGAGACCCAGTACTTC.

This clonotype was observed a few times. V gene TRBV30 combines with J gene TRBJ2-3; D perhaps matches TRBD2 (6 bases). Trimming shortened V by 4 bases and J by 1 base, and 12 bases separated the two germline ends. This CDR3 has 14 amino acids. CDR1 and CDR2 from the germline V gene are GTSNPN and SVGIG (reference sequence). The CDR3 nucleotides are TGTGCCTGGAAACTAGCACCTCGCACAGATACGCAGTATTTT. Protein: CAWKLAPRTDTQYF.

This clonotype was detected only a few times. V gene TRBV15 combines with J gene TRBJ1-6, with D unresolved. Germline loops: CDR1 LNHNV, CDR2 YYDKDF (reference sequence). Trimming shortened V by 0 bases and J by 13 bases, and 13 bases separated the two germline ends. The CDR3 has 14 amino acids. The CDR3 here is CATSRDRGGWPLHF. CDR3 DNA sequence: TGTGCCACCAGCAGAGATCGAGGAGGGTGGCCCCTCCACTTT.

The chain recombines TRBV6-5 with TRBJ2-2; perhaps TRBD1 as D (5 bases). The CDR3 length is 16 residues. The germline CDR1 and CDR2 sequences are MNHEY and SVGAGI. Deletions cut 10 bases from V and 1 base from J, with 19 bases between. The CDR3 bases are TGTGCCACCGACGAGAAATTTGGACAGAACACCGGGGAGCTGTTTTTT. This codes for CATDEKFGQNTGELFF.

This chain links TRBV5-3 with TRBJ1-5, with D possibly being TRBD1 (5 bases). Being an ORF, TRBV5-3 has a function that is uncertain. V lost 9 bases to trimming and J lost 4 bases, with 17 bases between them. The CDR3 is made up of 14 amino acids. Here the CDR3 DNA reads TGTGCCACTATGCGGGGACGGAGGAATCAGCCCCAGCATTTT. This gives the protein CATMRGRRNQPQHF.

The chain carries TRBV28 and TRBJ1-5; D uncertain. V gave up 6 bases and J gave up 2 bases, with 5 bases separating them. This CDR3 is built from 12 residues. Germline assignment: CDR1 MDHEN and CDR2 SYDVKM. The CDR3: CASRRGNQPQHF. The DNA for the CDR3 is TGTGCCAGCAGACGCGGCAATCAGCCCCAGCATTTT.